These T cell receptor beta chains were read from a single sample in a study of beta chain features in type 1 diabetes. Sequenced by immunoSEQ multiplex PCR; TCRdb stores in-frame clones only, minus some. Among 600,000 to 650,000 clones listed, roughly 16% were seen once. Sequenced material: naive CD4+ T cells from blood. The receptors here all came from a man between 18 and 35 years old in good health. Each CDR3 is given with its conserved first and last residue. The D gene is left open where the match is weak. Some rows have no size entry. The others give once, few or many, or a class for an expanded clone.

TRBJ2-3	NA	NA	TRBV5-4	CAAGGKMLLTDTQYF	TGTGCCGCAGGGGGGAAAATGCTCCTCACAGATACGCAGTATTTT
TRBJ2-7	NA	NA	TRBV6-6	CASSSPTRGMYEQYF	TGTGCCAGCAGTTCGCCGACTCGGGGTATGTACGAGCAGTACTTC
TRBJ2-7	NA	few	TRBV28	CASSLSDGEQYF	TGTGCCAGCAGTTTATCAGACGGGGAGCAGTACTTC
TRBJ2-5	NA	NA	TRBV6-4	CASSPGGSRETQYF	TGTGCCAGCAGTCCAGGAGGTTCCAGGGAGACCCAGTACTTC
TRBJ2-7	NA	NA	TRBV6-5	CASSYSKPGYEQYF	TGTGCCAGCAGTTACTCGAAACCGGGCTACGAGCAGTACTTC
TRBJ1-5	NA	few	TRBV4-2	CASSQPQQGTDNQPQHF	TGTGCCAGCAGCCAACCCCAGCAGGGGACGGATAATCAGCCCCAGCATTTT
TRBJ1-1	NA	NA	TRBV6-5	CASTGQNTEAFF	TGTGCCAGCACAGGACAGAACACTGAAGCTTTCTTT
TRBJ2-1	NA	NA	TRBV7-3	CASSLRARFF	TGTGCCAGCAGCTTACGGGCGCGGTTCTTC
TRBJ1-2	TRBD1	few	TRBV10-3	CAIRDRGLDGYTF	TGTGCCATCCGGGACAGGGGGCTTGATGGCTACACCTTC
TRBJ2-7	NA	few	TRBV23-1	CASRFIAEGLYEQYF	TGCGCCAGCAGATTTATAGCGGAGGGACTTTACGAGCAGTACTTC
TRBJ1-2	NA	NA	TRBV6-6	CASSTRRGRANYGYTF	TGTGCCAGCAGTACCCGGAGGGGCCGAGCTAACTATGGCTACACCTTC
TRBJ1-1	TRBD1	NA	TRBV18	CASSPLPGQGPPRDENTEAFF	TGTGCCAGCTCACCGCTACCGGGACAGGGGCCGCCAAGGGATGAGAACACTGAAGCTTTCTTT
TRBJ1-2	NA	NA	TRBV7-7	CASSLVPPRGEANYGYTF	TGTGCCAGCAGCTTAGTACCTCCTCGAGGGGAAGCTAACTATGGCTACACCTTC
TRBJ2-5	NA	NA	TRBV6-6	CASSYLKQETQYF	TGTGCCAGCAGTTACCTGAAACAAGAGACCCAGTACTTC
TRBJ1-1	TRBD1	NA	TRBV11-2	CASSPIRDPGQWVTFF	TGTGCCAGCAGCCCCATTAGGGATCCGGGACAGTGGGTGACTTTCTTT
TRBJ2-5	TRBD2	few	TRBV28	CATRLAGVETQYF	TGTGCCACCCGACTAGCGGGAGTGGAGACCCAGTACTTC
TRBJ2-5	NA	NA	TRBV5-4	CASSLGAPGAQETQYF	TGTGCCAGCAGCTTGGGAGCCCCAGGAGCCCAAGAGACCCAGTACTTC
TRBJ1-2	NA	few	TRBV30	CAWRRGNSRRGTDGYTF	TGTGCCTGGAGGAGAGGGAACAGCCGGAGGGGAACTGATGGCTACACCTTC
TRBJ1-2	NA	few	TRBV6-1	CASSQQAFNYGYTF	TGTGCCAGCAGTCAACAGGCCTTCAACTATGGCTACACCTTC
TRBJ2-3	NA	NA	TRBV11-2	CASRSPSGTDTQYF	TGTGCCAGCAGGTCCCCTAGCGGCACAGATACGCAGTATTTT
TRBJ1-3	NA	few	TRBV7-2	CASSTKTLGNTIYF	TGTGCCAGCAGCACGAAGACACTTGGAAACACCATATATTTT
TRBJ2-1	NA	few	TRBV4-2	CASSQELVSYNEQFF	TGTGCCAGCAGCCAAGAACTAGTCTCCTACAATGAGCAGTTCTTC
TRBJ2-3	TRBD1	NA	TRBV5-1	CASSLNPRGRGMSDTQYF	TGCGCCAGCAGCTTAAACCCCCGCGGCAGGGGGATGTCAGATACGCAGTATTTT
TRBJ2-1	NA	few	TRBV4-3	CASSQAPLAEQFF	TGCGCCAGCAGCCAGGCCCCCCTAGCGGAGCAGTTCTTC
TRBJ2-3	NA	NA	TRBV6-1	CASSASTDTQYF	TGTGCCAGCAGCGCAAGCACAGATACGCAGTATTTT
TRBJ1-3	NA	NA	TRBV7-9	CASSFVSPGNTIYF	TGTGCCAGCAGCTTTGTGTCTCCTGGAAACACCATATATTTT
TRBJ2-3	NA	few	TRBV18	CASSPRGSLDTQYF	TGTGCCAGCTCACCCCGCGGTAGCTTGGATACGCAGTATTTT
TRBJ1-2	NA	NA	TRBV28	CASSLGAGFDYGYTF	TGTGCCAGCAGTTTAGGTGCAGGGTTTGACTATGGCTACACCTTC
TRBJ2-3	NA	NA	TRBV29-1	CSVEGSTDTQYF	TGCAGCGTTGAAGGAAGCACAGATACGCAGTATTTT
TRBJ2-2	TRBD1	few	TRBV19	CASSPQGVGELFF	TGTGCCAGTAGCCCACAGGGGGTCGGGGAGCTGTTTTTT
TRBJ1-1	NA	few	TRBV25-1	CASSQGYTEAFF	TGTGCCAGCTCGCAGGGGTACACTGAAGCTTTCTTT
TRBJ2-1	TRBD1	NA	TRBV10-3	CATDPGQGAVNEQFF	TGTGCCACTGACCCGGGACAGGGGGCAGTTAATGAGCAGTTCTTC
TRBJ1-3	NA	few	TRBV7-4	CASSRPKNDSGNTIYF	TGTGCCAGCAGCCGACCCAAAAATGACTCTGGAAACACCATATATTTT
TRBJ2-2	NA	few	TRBV2	CASTTGTGELFF	TGTGCCAGCACTACCGGGACCGGGGAGCTGTTTTTT
TRBJ1-1	TRBD1	few	TRBV2	CASSERRQGVTEAFF	TGTGCCAGCAGTGAAAGAAGACAGGGAGTCACTGAAGCTTTCTTT
TRBJ2-1	TRBD2	few	TRBV5-1	CASSPRGSTSGRGRHEQFF	TGCGCCAGCAGCCCGCGGGGCTCTACTAGCGGACGAGGGCGGCATGAGCAGTTCTTC
TRBJ1-2	NA	few	TRBV7-2	CASSTFRQANYGYTF	TGTGCCAGCAGCACCTTCCGCCAGGCCAACTATGGCTACACCTTC
TRBJ2-2	TRBD2	few	TRBV7-3	CASSSRGAGELFF	TGTGCCAGCAGCTCCCGGGGGGCCGGGGAGCTGTTTTTT
TRBJ2-5	TRBD1	few	TRBV2	CASRAGGPETQYF	TGTGCCAGCAGGGCAGGGGGCCCGGAGACCCAGTACTTC
TRBJ1-2	NA	NA	TRBV28	CASKRAVGYTF	TGTGCCAGCAAAAGGGCGGTTGGCTACACCTTC
TRBJ1-4	NA	NA	TRBV7-8	CASSLGRATNEKLFF	TGTGCCAGCAGCTTAGGACGGGCAACTAATGAAAAACTGTTTTTT
TRBJ1-2	NA	NA	TRBV11-2	CASSRLGLVRSSNYGYTF	TGTGCCAGCAGTCGGCTGGGCCTGGTACGGTCTTCTAACTATGGCTACACCTTC
TRBJ2-7	NA	NA	TRBV7-3	CASSATSGEQYF	TGTGCCAGCAGCGCGACTAGTGGCGAGCAGTACTTC
TRBJ1-2	NA	few	TRBV7-3	CASSSQGRNYGYTF	TGTGCCAGCAGCTCGCAGGGAAGGAACTATGGCTACACCTTC
TRBJ2-1	NA	NA	TRBV5-5	CASSLAPPSSYNEQFF	TGTGCCAGCAGCTTGGCACCGCCGAGCTCCTACAATGAGCAGTTCTTC
TRBJ2-7	TRBD2	few	TRBV7-2	CASSLARTSGQGEQYF	TGTGCCAGCAGCTTAGCCCGGACTAGCGGGCAAGGCGAGCAGTACTTC